This TCR beta chain was observed in a study of T cell repertoires in cytomegalovirus infection. Study summary: Carrying CMV and the relevant HLA type showed in public TCR beta signatures.

TCRdb reanalysed the reads using MiXCR and keeps one entry per CDR3 protein. The top ten clones hold 20% to 30% of a sample with about 490,000 distinct CDR3 sequences, approximately 16% of them seen once. Germline CDR1 and CDR2: SGHRS and YFSETQ. Trimming pared 4 bases from V and 4 bases from J, leaving 17 bases between. This CDR3 has 16 amino acids. Findings of the study overall: Carriage of CMV together with the relevant HLA was identifiable through cumulative public TCR beta family frequency. Within the response measured ex vivo, HLA-C-restricted CMV-specific TCR beta clonotypes were dominant.

As concerns this clonotype: Its antigen is unknown.

The chain recombines TRBV5-1 with TRBJ2-2; the D is unclear. The sequenced material came from CD8+ T cells from PBMCs. The TCR sequence derives from a human donor in good health (CMV status not recorded). Some clones in this sample may be carry-over from other donors' samples. The CDR3: CASSPALDFITGELFF. CDR3 coding DNA: TGCGCCAGCAGCCCGGCGCTTGACTTCATCACCGGGGAGCTGTTTTTT.